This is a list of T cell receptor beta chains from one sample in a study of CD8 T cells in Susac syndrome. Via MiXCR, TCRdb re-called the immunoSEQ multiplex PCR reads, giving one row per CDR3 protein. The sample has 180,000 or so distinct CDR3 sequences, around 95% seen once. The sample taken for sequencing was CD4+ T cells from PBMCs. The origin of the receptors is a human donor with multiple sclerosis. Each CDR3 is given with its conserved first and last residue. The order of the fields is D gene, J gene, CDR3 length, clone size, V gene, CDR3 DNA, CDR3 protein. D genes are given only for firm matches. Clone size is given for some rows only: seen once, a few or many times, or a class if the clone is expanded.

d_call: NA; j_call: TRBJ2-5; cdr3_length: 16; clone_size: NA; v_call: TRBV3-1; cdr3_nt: TGTGCCAGCAGCCAAGATCACAGGCCCCGAGAAAAGACCCAGTACTTC; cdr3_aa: CASSQDHRPREKTQYF
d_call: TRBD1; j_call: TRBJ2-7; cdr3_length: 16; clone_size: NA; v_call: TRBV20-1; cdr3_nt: TGCAGTGCTAGAGATCCAATATTGGGACAGAATTACGAGCAGTACTTC; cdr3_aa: CSARDPILGQNYEQYF
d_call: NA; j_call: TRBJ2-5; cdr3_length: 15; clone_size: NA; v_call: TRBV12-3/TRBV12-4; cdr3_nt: TGTGCCAGCAGGCCCTTCGGGACACAACAAGAGACCCAGTACTTC; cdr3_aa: CASRPFGTQQETQYF
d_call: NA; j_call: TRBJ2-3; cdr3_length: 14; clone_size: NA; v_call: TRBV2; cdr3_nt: TGTGCCAGCCAGGGGCACCTAAACACAGATACGCAGTATTTT; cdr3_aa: CASQGHLNTDTQYF
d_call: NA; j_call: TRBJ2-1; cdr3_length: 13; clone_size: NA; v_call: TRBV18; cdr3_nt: TGTGCCAGCTCAGGGGAAGGCGGGTATGAGCAGTTCTTC; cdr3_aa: CASSGEGGYEQFF
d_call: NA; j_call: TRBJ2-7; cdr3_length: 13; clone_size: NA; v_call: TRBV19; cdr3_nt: TGTGCCAGTAGTCCCCGACAACCTTACGAGCAGTACTTC; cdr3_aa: CASSPRQPYEQYF
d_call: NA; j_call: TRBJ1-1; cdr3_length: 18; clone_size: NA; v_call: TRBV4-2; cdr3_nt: TGTGCCAGCAGCCAAAAAAAGATCGGGGGCGGTGTTGGCACTGAAGCTTTCTTT; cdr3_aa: CASSQKKIGGGVGTEAFF
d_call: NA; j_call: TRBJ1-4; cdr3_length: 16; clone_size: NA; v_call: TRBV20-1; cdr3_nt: TGCAGTGCTAGCCGGACGGGAATCTCAACTAATGAAAAACTGTTTTTT; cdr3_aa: CSASRTGISTNEKLFF
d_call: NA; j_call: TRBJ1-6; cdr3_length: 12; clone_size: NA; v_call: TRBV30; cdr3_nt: TGTGCCTGGAGTGGGGTTCCTTCACCCCTCCACTTT; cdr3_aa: CAWSGVPSPLHF
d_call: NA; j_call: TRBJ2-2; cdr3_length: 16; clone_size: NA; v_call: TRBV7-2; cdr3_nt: TGTGCCAGCAGCTTAGCTGGGACACCGAACACCGGGGAGCTGTTTTTT; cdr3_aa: CASSLAGTPNTGELFF
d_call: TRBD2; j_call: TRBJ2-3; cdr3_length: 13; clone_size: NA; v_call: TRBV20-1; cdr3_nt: TGCAGTGCAACCGGGACTAGCGGTGCTACGCAGTATTTT; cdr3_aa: CSATGTSGATQYF
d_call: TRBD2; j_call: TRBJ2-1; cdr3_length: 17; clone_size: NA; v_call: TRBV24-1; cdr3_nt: TGTGCCACCAGTGACCCTGGGACTAGCGGGGGAGGTAATGAGCAGTTCTTC; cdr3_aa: CATSDPGTSGGGNEQFF
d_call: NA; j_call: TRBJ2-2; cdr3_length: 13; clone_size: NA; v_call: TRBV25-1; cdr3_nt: TGTGCCAGCAGCAGAGATATGACCGGGGAGCTGTTTTTT; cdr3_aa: CASSRDMTGELFF
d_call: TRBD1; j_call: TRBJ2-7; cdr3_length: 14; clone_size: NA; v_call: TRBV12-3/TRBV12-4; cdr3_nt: TGTGCCAGCAGTCCAAGACAGGGTCTCGGCGAGCAGTACTTC; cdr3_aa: CASSPRQGLGEQYF
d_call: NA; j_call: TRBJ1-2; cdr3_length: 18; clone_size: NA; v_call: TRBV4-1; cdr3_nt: TGCGCCAGCAGCCAAGAATTCGTAGTGACAGGACTTCCTTATGGCTACACCTTC; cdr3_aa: CASSQEFVVTGLPYGYTF
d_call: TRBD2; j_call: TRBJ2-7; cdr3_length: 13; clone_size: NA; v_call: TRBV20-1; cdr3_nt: TGCAGTGCTGTTAGCGGGGGGATATCCGAGCAGTACTTC; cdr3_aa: CSAVSGGISEQYF
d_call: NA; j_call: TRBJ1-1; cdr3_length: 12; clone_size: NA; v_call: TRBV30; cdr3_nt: TGTGCCTGGAGCGCAGGGTGGGGTGAAGCTTTCTTT; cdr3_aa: CAWSAGWGEAFF
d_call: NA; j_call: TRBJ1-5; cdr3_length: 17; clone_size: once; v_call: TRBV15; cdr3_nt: TGTGCCACCAGCAGAGACCACAGGGATAGTTCAGATCAGCCCCAGCATTTT; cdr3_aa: CATSRDHRDSSDQPQHF
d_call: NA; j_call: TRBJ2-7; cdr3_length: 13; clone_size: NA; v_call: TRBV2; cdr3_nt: TGTGCCAGCATCCCTGGGCCCGTCTACGAGCAGTACTTC; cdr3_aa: CASIPGPVYEQYF
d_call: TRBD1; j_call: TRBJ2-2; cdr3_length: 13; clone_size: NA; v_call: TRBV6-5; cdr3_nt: TGTGCCAGCAGTCGACAGGGGACCGGGGAGCTGTTTTTT; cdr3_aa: CASSRQGTGELFF
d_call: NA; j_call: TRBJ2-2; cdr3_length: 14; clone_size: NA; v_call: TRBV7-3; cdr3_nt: TGTGCCAGCAGTCCGTCCCGGGGGACCGGGGAGCTGTTTTTT; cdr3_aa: CASSPSRGTGELFF
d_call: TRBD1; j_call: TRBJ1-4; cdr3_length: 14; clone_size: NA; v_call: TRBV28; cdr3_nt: TGTGCCAGCAGAACTACAGGGGCGGTCGAAAAACTGTTTTTT; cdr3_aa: CASRTTGAVEKLFF
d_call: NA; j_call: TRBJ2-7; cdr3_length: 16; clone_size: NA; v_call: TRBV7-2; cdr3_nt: TGTGCCAGCAGCCCCGATACTGGGGTCCCCTCCTACGAGCAGTACTTC; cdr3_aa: CASSPDTGVPSYEQYF
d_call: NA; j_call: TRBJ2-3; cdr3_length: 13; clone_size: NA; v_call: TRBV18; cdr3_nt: TGTGCCAGCTCCCTGAAAAGCACAGATACGCAGTATTTT; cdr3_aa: CASSLKSTDTQYF
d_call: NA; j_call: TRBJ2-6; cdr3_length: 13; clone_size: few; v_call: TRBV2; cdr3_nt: TGTGCCAGCAGTCAACGTGTGGCCAACGTCCTGACTTTC; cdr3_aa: CASSQRVANVLTF
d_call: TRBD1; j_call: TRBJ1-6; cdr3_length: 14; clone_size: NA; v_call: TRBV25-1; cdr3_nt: TGTGCCAGCAGTATGGGGACAGCGATTTCACCCCTCCACTTT; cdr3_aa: CASSMGTAISPLHF
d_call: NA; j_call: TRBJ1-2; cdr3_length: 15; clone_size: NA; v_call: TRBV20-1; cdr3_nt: TGCAGTGCTAGAGGTGCCTCAGGGGTAAACTATGGCTACACCTTC; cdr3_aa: CSARGASGVNYGYTF
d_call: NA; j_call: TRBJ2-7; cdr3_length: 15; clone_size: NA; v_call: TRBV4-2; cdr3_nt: TGTGCCAGCAGCCAAGAGTGGGACTTTGATTACGAGCAGTACTTC; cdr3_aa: CASSQEWDFDYEQYF
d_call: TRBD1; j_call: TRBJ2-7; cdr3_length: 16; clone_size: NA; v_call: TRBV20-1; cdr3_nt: TGCAGTGCTAGAGATCGGAGGACAGGGTTTCTCTACGAGCAGTACTTC; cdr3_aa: CSARDRRTGFLYEQYF
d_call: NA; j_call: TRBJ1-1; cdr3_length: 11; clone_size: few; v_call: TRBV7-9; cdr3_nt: TGTGCCAGCAGCTTATCATTAACAGCTTTCTTT; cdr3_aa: CASSLSLTAFF
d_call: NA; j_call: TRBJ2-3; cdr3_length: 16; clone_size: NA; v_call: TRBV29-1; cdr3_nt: TGCAGCGTTGAAGGCCGGGACGGCTTGAGCACAGATACGCAGTATTTT; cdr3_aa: CSVEGRDGLSTDTQYF
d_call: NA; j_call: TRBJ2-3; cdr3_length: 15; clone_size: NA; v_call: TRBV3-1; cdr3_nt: TGTGCCAGCAGCCAAGATCCCAGGGGTGGGGATACGCAGTATTTT; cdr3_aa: CASSQDPRGGDTQYF
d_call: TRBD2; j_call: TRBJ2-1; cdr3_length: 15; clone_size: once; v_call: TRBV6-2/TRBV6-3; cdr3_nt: TGTGCCAGCATCCCCAGGGCTAGCGGGTCCGGGGAGCAGTTCTTC; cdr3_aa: CASIPRASGSGEQFF
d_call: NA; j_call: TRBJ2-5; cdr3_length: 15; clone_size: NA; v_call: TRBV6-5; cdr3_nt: TGTGCCAGCAGTTATAATCCGGACTCCCAAGAGACCCAGTACTTC; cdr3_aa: CASSYNPDSQETQYF
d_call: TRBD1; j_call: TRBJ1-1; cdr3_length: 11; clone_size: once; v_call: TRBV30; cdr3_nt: TGTGCCTTTTACAGGGGCACAGGAGCTTTCTTT; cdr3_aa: CAFYRGTGAFF
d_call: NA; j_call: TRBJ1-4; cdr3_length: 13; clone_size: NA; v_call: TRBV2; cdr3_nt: TGTGCCAAGAGTTCAACAACTAATGAAAAACTGTTTTTT; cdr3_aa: CAKSSTTNEKLFF
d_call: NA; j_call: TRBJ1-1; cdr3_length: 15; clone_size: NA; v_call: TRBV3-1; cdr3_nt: TGTGCCAGCAGCCAAGTATCGAGGACACGGCCTGAAGCTTTCTTT; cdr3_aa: CASSQVSRTRPEAFF
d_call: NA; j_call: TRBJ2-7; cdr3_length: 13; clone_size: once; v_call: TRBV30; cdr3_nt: NA; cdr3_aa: CAWSDVGQGAVYF
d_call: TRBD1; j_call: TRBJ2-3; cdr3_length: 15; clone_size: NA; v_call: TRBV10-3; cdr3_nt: TGTGCCATCAGCTCCAGGACAGGGTCGATGGATACGCAGTATTTT; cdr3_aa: CAISSRTGSMDTQYF
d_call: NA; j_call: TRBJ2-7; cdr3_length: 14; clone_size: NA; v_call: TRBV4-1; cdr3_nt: TGCGCCAGCAGCCAAGACGATGGGGGCTACGAGCAGTACTTC; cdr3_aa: CASSQDDGGYEQYF
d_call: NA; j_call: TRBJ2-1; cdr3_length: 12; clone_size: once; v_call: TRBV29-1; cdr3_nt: TGCAGCGGTACTGCCGGTGTAGATGAGCAGTTCTTC; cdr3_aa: CSGTAGVDEQFF
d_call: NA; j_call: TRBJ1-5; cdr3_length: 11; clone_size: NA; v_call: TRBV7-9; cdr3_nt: TGTGCCAGCAGCTCCCAAGGGGCCCAGCATTTT; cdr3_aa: CASSSQGAQHF
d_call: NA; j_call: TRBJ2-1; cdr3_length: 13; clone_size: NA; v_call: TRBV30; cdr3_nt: TGTGCCTGGAGTTCGGGCGTCCCGGATGAGCAGTTCTTC; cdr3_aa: CAWSSGVPDEQFF
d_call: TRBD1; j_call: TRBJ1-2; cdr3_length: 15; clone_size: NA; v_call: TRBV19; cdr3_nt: TGTGCCAGTAGTAGCCCAGGGGGCGCGGACTATGGCTACACCTTC; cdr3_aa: CASSSPGGADYGYTF
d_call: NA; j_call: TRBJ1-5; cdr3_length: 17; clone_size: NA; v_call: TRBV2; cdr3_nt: TGTGCCAGCAGTGAACAAGGGGTGCGTTCTCCGGTTCAGCCCCAGCATTTT; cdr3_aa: CASSEQGVRSPVQPQHF
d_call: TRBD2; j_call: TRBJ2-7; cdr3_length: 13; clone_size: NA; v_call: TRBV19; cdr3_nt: TGTGCCAGTAGCGAGCGGGGACCCTACGAGCAGTACTTC; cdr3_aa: CASSERGPYEQYF
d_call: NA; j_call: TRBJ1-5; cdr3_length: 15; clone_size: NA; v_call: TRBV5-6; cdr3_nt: TGTGCCAGCAGCCGGTTCCAAGGGAGGGATCAGCCCCAGCATTTT; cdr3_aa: CASSRFQGRDQPQHF
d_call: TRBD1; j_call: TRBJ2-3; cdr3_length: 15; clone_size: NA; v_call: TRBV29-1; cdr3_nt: TGCAGCGTCGCCGTGGGACAGGGGGACACAGATACGCAGTATTTT; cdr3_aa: CSVAVGQGDTDTQYF
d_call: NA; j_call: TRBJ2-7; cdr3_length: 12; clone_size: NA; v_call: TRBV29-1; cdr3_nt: TGCAGCGCCCGCCCGGCTATGGGCGAGCAGTACTTC; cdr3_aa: CSARPAMGEQYF
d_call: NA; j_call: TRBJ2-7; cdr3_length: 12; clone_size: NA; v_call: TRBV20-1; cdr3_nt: TGCAGTGCTAGAAGGCTTAATTACGAGCAGTACTTC; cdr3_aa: CSARRLNYEQYF
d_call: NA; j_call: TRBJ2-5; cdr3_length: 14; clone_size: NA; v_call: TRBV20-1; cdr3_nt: TGCAGTGCTAGGGACCCCTGGGGCCCAGAGACCCAGTACTTC; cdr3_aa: CSARDPWGPETQYF
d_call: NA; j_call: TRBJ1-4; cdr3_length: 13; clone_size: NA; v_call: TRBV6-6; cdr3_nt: TGTGCCAGCGCAGATTCAACTAATGAAAAACTGTTTTTT; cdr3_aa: CASADSTNEKLFF